The source of this TCR beta chain is a study of blood T cell repertoires in COVID-19. The CDR3 sequence is 17 residues long. Germline CDR1 is KGHSH and CDR2 is LQKENI. Trimming pared 4 bases from V and 5 bases from J, leaving 23 bases between. Produced via immunoSEQ multiplex PCR; TCRdb's table is partial and in-frame only. The sample holds roughly 340,000 clones, around 87% seen once. The genes are TRBV18 and TRBJ2-5; possibly TRBD2 for D (6 bases). Sequencing used PBMCs or T cells enriched from blood (not recorded which). The source of this sequence is a man in his forties or fifties in a cohort exposed to, infected with or recovered from COVID-19 (not recorded which). This CDR3 is CASSRPPSTSRSETQYF. As DNA, the CDR3 is TGTGCCAGCTCACGTCCCCCCTCTACTAGCAGGAGTGAGACCCAGTACTTC.